This record concerns one TCR beta chain sequence. The repertoire was sequenced with immunoSEQ multiplex PCR; TCRdb's copy has only in-frame clones and lacks some. The sample contains some 150,000 clones, roughly nine tenths of which appear only once. The sample is drawn from a study of control samples from healthy donors and cancer patients. Trimming removed 4 bases from V and 0 bases from J; junction bases left unmatched: 3. The germline gives CDR1 KGHSH, CDR2 LQKENI. This CDR3 region has 15 residues. This clonotype was obtained from a man aged 25 to 45 in good health. The chain is built from TRBV18 and TRBJ2-3; 8 bases are a match to TRBD1. Sequencing was done on a sample of blood. CDR3 loop: CASSLTGGSTDTQYF. The DNA of the CDR3 is TGTGCCAGCTCACTTACAGGGGGTAGCACAGATACGCAGTATTTT.